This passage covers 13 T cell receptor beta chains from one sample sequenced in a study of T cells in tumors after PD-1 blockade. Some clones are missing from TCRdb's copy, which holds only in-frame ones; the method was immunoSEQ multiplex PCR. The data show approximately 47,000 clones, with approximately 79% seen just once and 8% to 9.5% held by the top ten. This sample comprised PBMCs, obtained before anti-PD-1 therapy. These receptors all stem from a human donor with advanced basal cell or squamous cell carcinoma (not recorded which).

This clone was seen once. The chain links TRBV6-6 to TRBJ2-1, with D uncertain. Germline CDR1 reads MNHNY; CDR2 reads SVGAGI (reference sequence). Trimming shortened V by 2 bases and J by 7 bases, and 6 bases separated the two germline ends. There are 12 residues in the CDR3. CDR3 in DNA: TGTGCCAGCAGTTACCCCCCGAATGAGCAGTTCTTC. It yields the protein CASSYPPNEQFF.

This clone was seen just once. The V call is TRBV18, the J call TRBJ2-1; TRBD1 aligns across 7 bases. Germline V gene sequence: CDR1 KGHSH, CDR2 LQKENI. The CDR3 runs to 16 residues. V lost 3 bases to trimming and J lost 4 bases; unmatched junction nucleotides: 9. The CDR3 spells CASSPRQGEKYNEQFF. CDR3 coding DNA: TGTGCCAGCTCACCGAGGCAGGGGGAAAAGTACAATGAGCAGTTCTTC.

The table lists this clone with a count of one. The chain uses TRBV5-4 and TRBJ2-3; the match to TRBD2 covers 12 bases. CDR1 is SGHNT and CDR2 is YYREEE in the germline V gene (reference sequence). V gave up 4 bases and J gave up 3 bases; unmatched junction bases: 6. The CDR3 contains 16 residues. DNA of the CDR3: TGTGCCAGCAGCCCGACTAGCGGGAGTAGGACAGATACGCAGTATTTT. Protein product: CASSPTSGSRTDTQYF.

The CDR3 is CASRRRQGSYNEQFF. The CDR3 DNA reads as TGTGCCAGCAGACGCCGACAGGGATCCTACAATGAGCAGTTCTTC. The chain has TRBV6-5 and TRBJ2-1; 7 bases are shared with TRBD1. From germline, CDR1 is MNHEY and CDR2 SVGAGI. This CDR3 has 15 residues. Trimming took 6 bases from V and 1 from J; bases not matched to a gene: 6.

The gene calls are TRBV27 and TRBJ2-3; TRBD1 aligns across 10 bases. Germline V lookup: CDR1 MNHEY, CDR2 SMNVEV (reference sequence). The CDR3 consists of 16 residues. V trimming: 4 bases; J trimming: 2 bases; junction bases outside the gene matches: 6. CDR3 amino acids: CASSWGTGVSTDTQYF. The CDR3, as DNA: TGTGCCAGCAGTTGGGGGACAGGGGTCTCCACAGATACGCAGTATTTT.

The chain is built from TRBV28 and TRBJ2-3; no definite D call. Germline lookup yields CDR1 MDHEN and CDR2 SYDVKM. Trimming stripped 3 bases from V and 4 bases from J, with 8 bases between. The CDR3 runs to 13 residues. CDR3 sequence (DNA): TGTGCCAGCAGTTTTCCTGATCCAGATACGCAGTATTTT. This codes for CASSFPDPDTQYF.

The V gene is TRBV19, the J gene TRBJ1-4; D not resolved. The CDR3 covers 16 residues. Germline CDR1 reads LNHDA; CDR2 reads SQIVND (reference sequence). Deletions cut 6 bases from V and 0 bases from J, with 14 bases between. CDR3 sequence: CASRLGGDATNEKLFF. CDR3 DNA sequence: TGTGCCAGTAGACTGGGCGGAGATGCAACTAATGAAAAACTGTTTTTT.

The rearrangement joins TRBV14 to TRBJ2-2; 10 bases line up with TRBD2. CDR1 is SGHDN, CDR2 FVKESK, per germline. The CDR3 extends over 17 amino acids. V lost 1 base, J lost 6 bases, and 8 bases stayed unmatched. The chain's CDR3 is CASSQGRLAGVAGELFF. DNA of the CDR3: TGTGCCAGCAGCCAAGGGCGCCTAGCGGGAGTGGCCGGGGAGCTGTTTTTT.

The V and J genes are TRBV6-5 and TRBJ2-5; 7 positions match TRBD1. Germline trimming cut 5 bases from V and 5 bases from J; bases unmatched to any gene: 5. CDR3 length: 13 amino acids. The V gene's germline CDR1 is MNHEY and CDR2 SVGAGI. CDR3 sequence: CASSKQGTETQYF. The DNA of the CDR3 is TGTGCCAGCAGTAAACAGGGGACGGAGACCCAGTACTTC.

The DNA for the CDR3 is TGTGCCAGCTCACCAACAACTACCACCGGGGAGCTGTTTTTT. As protein: CASSPTTTTGELFF. The V gene is TRBV18, the J gene TRBJ2-2; D gene uncertain. Germline lookup yields CDR1 KGHSH and CDR2 LQKENI. V was clipped by 2 bases and J by 4 bases, with 8 bases between them. The CDR3 has 14 amino acids.

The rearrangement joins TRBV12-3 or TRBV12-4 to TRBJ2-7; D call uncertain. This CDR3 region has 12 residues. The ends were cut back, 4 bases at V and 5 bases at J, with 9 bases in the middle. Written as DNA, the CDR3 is TGTGCCAGCAGTTCACGTTTCCACGAGCAGTACTTC. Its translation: CASSSRFHEQYF.

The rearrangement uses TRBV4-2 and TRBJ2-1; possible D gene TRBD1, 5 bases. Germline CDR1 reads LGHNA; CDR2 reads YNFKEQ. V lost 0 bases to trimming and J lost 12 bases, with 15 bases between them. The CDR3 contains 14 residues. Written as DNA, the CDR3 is TGTGCCAGCAGCCAAGATAAGGTTGGAAGGGGGCAGTTCTTC. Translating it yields CASSQDKVGRGQFF.

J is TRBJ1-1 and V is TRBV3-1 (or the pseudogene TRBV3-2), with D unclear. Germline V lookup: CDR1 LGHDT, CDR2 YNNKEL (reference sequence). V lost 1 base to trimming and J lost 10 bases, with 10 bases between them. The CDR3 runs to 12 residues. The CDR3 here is CASSQGVGRAFF. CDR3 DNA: TGTGCCAGCAGCCAAGGAGTAGGTCGAGCTTTCTTT.